This T cell receptor beta chain was found in a study of shared T cell receptors in the human thymus. The data were produced by immunoSEQ multiplex PCR, yet TCRdb's version contains in-frame clones alone and is incomplete. The table lists about 380,000 clones, 95% of them singletons. This CDR3 is 16 amino acids long. CDR1 and CDR2 (germline): SNHLY, FYNNEI. V lost 7 bases and J lost 2; bases outside the gene matches: 12. The sequenced sample consisted of thymocytes. The V call is TRBV2, the J call TRBJ2-5, with 8 bases aligning to TRBD1. The receptor was isolated from a human donor. The CDR3 DNA reads TGTGCCAGCACCACGCGACAGGGGCCCTCTCAAGAGACCCAGTACTTC. Translation gives CASTTRQGPSQETQYF.